This T cell receptor beta chain was sequenced for a study of PD-1 blockade in classical Hodgkin lymphoma. Study background: Nivolumab was given intravenously to patients at 3 mg/kg every 2 weeks.

Using immunoSEQ multiplex PCR, the repertoire was profiled, and TCRdb retains in-frame clones only, with some absent. This sample has 20,000 to 30,000 clones; about 76% occur once, and the top ten carry about 18%. Whole-study results and caveats: Baseline diversity resembling that of newly diagnosed patients was seen in complete responders.

The germline V and J ends were trimmed by 2 bases and 4 bases, with 13 bases remaining between them. The CDR3 spans 15 residues. Germline V CDR1 and CDR2: SGHTS, YDEGEE. A word on this clone: The antigen is not known.

Relapse after autologous stem cell transplantation occurred in every patient, and brentuximab vedotin exposure varied. The sequencing here drew on peripheral blood mononuclear cells (PBMCs), taken before the second cycle of nivolumab. The sequence came from a human donor with classical Hodgkin lymphoma. The J gene is TRBJ1-5, the V gene TRBV5-8; a weak D match, TRBD1 (6 bases). For the CDR3, the DNA is TGTGCCAGCAGCTTACAGGGAGGGGAGAATCAGCCCCAGCATTTT. Residues: CASSLQGGENQPQHF.